The 30 T cell receptor beta chains reported below all come from one sample, sequenced in a study of cytomegalovirus exposure and HLA in healthy donors. The PCR used 60 Vbeta and 13 Jbeta primers. Repertoires were generated with immunoSEQ multiplex PCR, while TCRdb's copy carries only in-frame clones and drops some. In the table there are 50,000 to 60,000 clones, roughly 73% of which are singletons. The sample taken for sequencing was PBMCs. Source of these receptors: a woman between 40 and 55 years old in good health and CMV-seropositive.

This chain connects TRBV10-3 to TRBJ2-7; 7 bases agree with TRBD2. The CDR3 runs to 15 residues. Germline V CDR1 and CDR2: ENHRY, SYGVKD. V was clipped by 3 bases and J by 0 bases; unmatched bases: 5. The CDR3 here is CAISDGGGFSYEQYF. The CDR3 nucleotides read TGTGCCATCAGTGATGGCGGGGGTTTCTCCTACGAGCAGTACTTC.

The rearrangement uses TRBV27 and TRBJ2-7; TRBD1 matches 9 bases. The CDR3 totals 13 residues. J lost 6 bases, V lost 3 bases, and 3 bases had no gene match. The germline V gene encodes CDR1 MNHEY and CDR2 SMNVEV (reference sequence). In DNA form, the CDR3 reads TGTGCCAGCAGTTTCCGGACAGGGGTCGAGCAGTACTTC. Amino acids: CASSFRTGVEQYF.

This chain links TRBV11-2 with TRBJ1-1; D gene uncertain. The CDR3 has 14 amino acids. Per the germline V gene, CDR1 is SGHAT and CDR2 is FQNNGV. V was pared by 3 bases and J by 1 base, with 9 bases between. The CDR3 spells CASSFGPKNTEAFF. The CDR3 DNA is TGTGCCAGCAGCTTCGGTCCGAAGAACACTGAAGCTTTCTTT. Filled out from reference TRBV11-2 and TRBJ1-1, the complete variable domain reads EAGVAQSPRYKIIEKRQSVAFWCNPISGHATLYWYQQILGQGPKLLIQFQNNGVVDDSQLPKDRFSAERLKGVDSTLKIQPAKLEDSAVYLCASSFGPKNTEAFFGQGTRLTVV.

J is TRBJ1-1 and V is TRBV28; TRBD1 agrees at 9 bases. J was trimmed by 0 bases and V by 6 bases; bases with no gene match: 8. Per the germline V gene, CDR1 is MDHEN and CDR2 is SYDVKM. The CDR3 consists of 16 residues. The CDR3 nucleotides are TGTGCCAGCAGAACGGGACAGGGTTGGGTGAACACTGAAGCTTTCTTT. Encoded protein: CASRTGQGWVNTEAFF.

This clone was recorded a few times. V usage is TRBV2 and J usage is TRBJ2-7; D unclear. Per the germline V gene, CDR1 is SNHLY and CDR2 is FYNNEI. The CDR3 is 11 amino acids. V lost 11 bases and J 7 bases, leaving 15 bases between the germline ends. DNA of the CDR3: TGTGCCCAGGCCAGCCCACAGGAGCAGTACTTC. Translated, it gives CAQASPQEQYF.

This clone has only a few counts. The J gene is TRBJ1-5, the V gene TRBV7-2; 9 bases fit TRBD1. Germline-derived CDR1 and CDR2 are SGHTA and FQGNSA. The V and J ends lost 5 bases and 5 bases, in that order; junction bases with no gene match: 13. There are 17 residues in the CDR3. CDR3: CASSASGGGTGYQPQHF. CDR3 nucleotides: TGTGCCAGCAGCGCCTCGGGTGGGGGGACAGGGTATCAGCCCCAGCATTTT.

This chain links TRBV11-2 with TRBJ1-2; D is perhaps TRBD1 (5 bases). Germline V lookup: CDR1 SGHAT, CDR2 FQNNGV. The CDR3 contains 14 residues. V shed 5 bases and J shed 4 bases, with 14 bases lying between them. CDR3 sequence (DNA): TGTGCCAGCAGCCCCGACCGCCAGGGCTATGGCTACACCTTC. Translating it yields CASSPDRQGYGYTF. Combining the CDR3 with reference TRBV11-2 and TRBJ1-2 gives the whole variable domain EAGVAQSPRYKIIEKRQSVAFWCNPISGHATLYWYQQILGQGPKLLIQFQNNGVVDDSQLPKDRFSAERLKGVDSTLKIQPAKLEDSAVYLCASSPDRQGYGYTFGSGTRLTVV.

The chain joins TRBV5-1 to TRBJ1-6; D may be TRBD1 (6 bases). Germline-derived CDR1 and CDR2 are SGHRS and YFSETQ. The CDR3 has 16 amino acids. Trimming left V 4 bases short and J 0 bases short, with 11 bases between. The CDR3 coding sequence is TGCGCCAGCAGCCAGCAGGGGAGCTCCTATAATTCACCCCTCCACTTT. It encodes CASSQQGSSYNSPLHF.

The chain employs TRBV5-1 and TRBJ2-3; unclear D gene. Trimming took off 0 bases at V and 4 bases at J, with 9 bases between the two ends. The CDR3 totals 14 residues. The germline V gene encodes CDR1 SGHRS and CDR2 YFSETQ. DNA of the CDR3: TGCGCCAGCAGCTTGGAGATAAGCCCAGATACGCAGTATTTT. Its protein product is CASSLEISPDTQYF.

The V and J genes are TRBV7-3 and TRBJ2-7, with TRBD1 matching 7 bases. CDR1 is SGHTA, CDR2 FQGTGA, per germline. Trimming took 0 bases from V and 6 from J; bases not matched to a gene: 2. The CDR3 contains 13 residues. The CDR3 spells CASSLTPGGEQYF. The CDR3 nucleotides read TGTGCCAGCAGCTTAACCCCAGGGGGCGAGCAGTACTTC.

This chain uses TRBV7-8 with TRBJ2-3, with a weak D call TRBD2 (6 bases). The CDR3 runs to 14 residues. V dropped 5 bases and J dropped 5 bases, with 14 bases sitting between them. In germline, CDR1 is SGHVS, CDR2 FQNEAQ. The CDR3 DNA reads TGTGCCAGCAGCGGCGGGGCTTATCGAGATACGCAGTATTTT. It yields the protein CASSGGAYRDTQYF.

The chain uses TRBV18 and TRBJ2-7; 9 positions agree with TRBD2. This CDR3 spans 15 amino acids. The ends lost 3 bases at V and 3 bases at J; junction bases unmatched: 6. Per the germline V gene, CDR1 is KGHSH and CDR2 is LQKENI. The CDR3 nucleotides are TGTGCCAGCTCACCGACGCGGGGGGGCTACTACGAGCAGTACTTC. This gives the protein CASSPTRGGYYEQYF.

The chain employs TRBV4-3 and TRBJ1-2; TRBD1 aligns across 7 bases. Germline V lookup: CDR1 LGHNA, CDR2 YSLEER. The V and J ends lost 0 bases and 5 bases, in that order; junction bases with no gene match: 6. The CDR3 totals 15 residues. The chain's CDR3 is CASSQEPGQAYGYTF. The CDR3 DNA follows: TGCGCCAGCAGCCAAGAACCTGGACAGGCGTATGGCTACACCTTC.

This clone was seen more than once but under ten times. The V and J genes are TRBV10-3 and TRBJ2-3; 8 bases are shared with TRBD1. The ends lost 4 bases at V and 3 bases at J; junction bases unmatched: 12. Germline assignment: CDR1 ENHRY and CDR2 SYGVKD. This CDR3 is built from 17 residues. This chain's CDR3 is CAISGEEDRVVTDTQYF. CDR3 nucleotides: TGTGCCATCAGTGGAGAAGAGGACAGGGTAGTTACAGATACGCAGTATTTT.

The chain joins TRBV19 to TRBJ1-2; D not certain. The CDR3 is made up of 13 amino acids. Germline values: CDR1 LNHDA, CDR2 SQIVND (reference sequence). The V and J ends lost 5 bases and 6 bases respectively, with 13 bases between them. CDR3 protein: CASSYSGPDGYTF. DNA of the CDR3: TGTGCCAGTAGTTACAGCGGTCCAGATGGCTACACCTTC.

This clone was recorded a few times. Here the CDR3 DNA reads TGTGCCAGCAGTTATCTGTCCGATTCACCCCTCCACTTT. It translates to CASSYLSDSPLHF. The rearrangement uses TRBV6-5 and TRBJ1-6, with D unresolved. The CDR3 has 13 residues. V was clipped by 3 bases and J by 8 bases, with 8 bases between them. CDR1 is MNHEY and CDR2 is SVGAGI in the germline V gene.

J is TRBJ2-7 and V is TRBV20-1, with D hard to call. The CDR3 has 11 amino acids. Germline V lookup: CDR1 DFQATT, CDR2 SNEGSKA (reference sequence). V was pared by 3 bases and J by 2 bases, with 5 bases between. Written as DNA, the CDR3 is TGCAGTGCTAGGTCCGCCTACGAGCAGTACTTC. The encoded protein is CSARSAYEQYF.

The chain is built from TRBV5-1 and TRBJ2-5, with 13 bases fitting TRBD2. Unmatched junction bases numbered 5, after V lost 4 bases and J lost 2 bases. The V gene's germline CDR1 is SGHRS and CDR2 YFSETQ. The CDR3 is 16 amino acids. The CDR3 protein is CASSQQTSGGQETQYF. The CDR3 bases are TGCGCCAGCAGCCAACAGACTAGCGGGGGGCAAGAGACCCAGTACTTC.

This chain joins TRBV28 and TRBJ2-4; TRBD1 aligns across 8 bases. Germline CDR1 reads MDHEN; CDR2 reads SYDVKM. This CDR3 region has 14 residues. The junction had 3 bases not matched to a gene; V was cut back by 2 bases and J by 6 bases. CDR3 nucleotide sequence: TGTGCCAGCAGTTTACCAGGGGGCACAAACATTCAGTACTTC. It yields the protein CASSLPGGTNIQYF.

The V call is TRBV6-1, the J call TRBJ1-5; TRBD1 aligns across 9 bases. CDR1 and CDR2 (germline): MNHNS, SASEGT. This CDR3 has 14 amino acids. V trimming: 5 bases; J trimming: 2 bases; junction bases outside the gene matches: 1. In DNA, the CDR3 is TGTGCCAGCAGTAGGACAGGGGGCAATCAGCCCCAGCATTTT. Amino acids: CASSRTGGNQPQHF.

The chain couples TRBV9 to TRBJ2-1, with a tentative D call TRBD1 (6 bases). The CDR3 loop spans 14 amino acids. V gave up 4 bases and J gave up 8 bases, with 16 bases separating them. The germline V gene has CDR1 SGDLS and CDR2 YYNGEE. The CDR3 loop reads CASSRNRVAYEQFF. The CDR3 coding sequence is TGTGCCAGCAGCCGAAACAGGGTTGCCTATGAGCAGTTCTTC.

This chain joins TRBV4-2 and TRBJ2-5; 8 nucleotides match TRBD2. The J call may not be correct, given that the DNA end is closer to TRBJ2-7. The CDR3 covers 15 residues. The germline gives CDR1 LGHNA, CDR2 YNFKEQ. CDR3 coding DNA: TGTGCCAGCAGCCCCCAGCGGGGGCCGTTCTACGAGCAGTACTTC. Amino acid sequence: CASSPQRGPFYEQYF.

This clone has more than one count but fewer than ten. The chain joins TRBV4-1 to TRBJ2-5; TRBD1 aligns across 10 bases. This CDR3 has 16 residues. Germline CDR1 is MGHRA and CDR2 is YSYEKL. With V trimmed by 4 bases and J by 4 bases, 9 bases remained unmatched. The CDR3 reads CASSPNPGQGSETQYF. The CDR3 DNA reads TGCGCCAGCAGCCCTAACCCGGGACAGGGGTCAGAGACCCAGTACTTC.

This clone has just one count. The chain joins TRBV5-1 to TRBJ1-6; 8 bases align to TRBD1. V shed 9 bases and J 8 bases; nucleotides not matched to a gene: 10. The germline gives CDR1 SGHRS, CDR2 YFSETQ. The CDR3 totals 14 residues. The CDR3 DNA is TGCGCCACAACAACCGAGACAGGGGATTCACCCCTCCACTTT. Translation gives CATTTETGDSPLHF.

The chain couples TRBV7-7 to TRBJ2-3; no clear D gene. V was cut by 5 bases and J by 0 bases, with 18 bases left in between. The CDR3 loop spans 17 amino acids. In germline, CDR1 is SSHAT, CDR2 FNYEAQ (reference sequence). CDR3 region: CASSVGLGGASTDTQYF. CDR3 nucleotides: TGTGCCAGCAGCGTAGGATTGGGTGGAGCTAGCACAGATACGCAGTATTTT.

Of note for this clone: In the same sample, other DNA sequences code for this CDR3. The rearrangement uses TRBV7-2 and TRBJ1-1; TRBD1 might be the D (6 bases). This CDR3 has 15 residues. Germline CDR1 and CDR2: SGHTA and FQGNSA. Trimming removed 0 bases from V and 1 base from J, with 9 bases in between. The CDR3 nucleotides read TGTGCCAGCAGCTTAGCGCTGACAGGGAACACTGAAGCTTTCTTT. Amino acids: CASSLALTGNTEAFF. Filled out from reference TRBV7-2 and TRBJ1-1, the complete variable domain reads GAGVSQSPSNKVTEKGKDVELRCDPISGHTALYWYRQSLGQGLEFLIYFQGNSAPDKSGLPSDRFSAERTGGSVSTLTIQRTQQEDSAVYLCASSLALTGNTEAFFGQGTRLTVV.

This sequence joins TRBV28 and TRBJ2-1, with TRBD1 identical over 9 bases. This CDR3 region has 16 residues. V shed 6 bases, J shed 6 bases, and the junction held 12 bases outside the gene matches. The germline gives CDR1 MDHEN, CDR2 SYDVKM. In nucleotides, the CDR3 is TGTGCCAGCAGGGGGGGAGGACAGGGGAGGTTCAATGAGCAGTTCTTC. Translation: CASRGGGQGRFNEQFF.

V is TRBV29-1 and J is TRBJ2-1, with D tentatively TRBD2 (5 bases). The CDR3 runs to 13 residues. V shed 4 bases and J shed 4 bases, with 11 bases lying between them. CDR1 and CDR2 from the germline V gene are SQVTM and ANQGSEA. CDR3 residues: CSVGIPGYNEQFF. CDR3 DNA: TGCAGCGTTGGGATCCCGGGGTACAATGAGCAGTTCTTC.

The gene calls are TRBV6-5 and TRBJ2-1, with a possible D match to TRBD2 (7 bases). The CDR3 has 15 residues. The germline CDR1 and CDR2 sequences are MNHEY and SVGAGI. V gave up 4 bases and J gave up 8 bases, with 18 bases separating them. The CDR3 DNA sequence: TGTGCCAGCAGTTCCTTAGGTGGGGGGGCCTATGAGCAGTTCTTC. Its translation: CASSSLGGGAYEQFF.

V usage is TRBV5-1 and J usage is TRBJ2-1; perhaps TRBD1 as D (6 bases). V was pared by 5 bases and J by 7 bases, with 10 bases between. This CDR3 is built from 12 residues. CDR1 and CDR2 from the germline V gene are SGHRS and YFSETQ. The CDR3 reads CASSGQTNEQFF. DNA of the CDR3: TGCGCCAGCAGTGGACAGACTAATGAGCAGTTCTTC.